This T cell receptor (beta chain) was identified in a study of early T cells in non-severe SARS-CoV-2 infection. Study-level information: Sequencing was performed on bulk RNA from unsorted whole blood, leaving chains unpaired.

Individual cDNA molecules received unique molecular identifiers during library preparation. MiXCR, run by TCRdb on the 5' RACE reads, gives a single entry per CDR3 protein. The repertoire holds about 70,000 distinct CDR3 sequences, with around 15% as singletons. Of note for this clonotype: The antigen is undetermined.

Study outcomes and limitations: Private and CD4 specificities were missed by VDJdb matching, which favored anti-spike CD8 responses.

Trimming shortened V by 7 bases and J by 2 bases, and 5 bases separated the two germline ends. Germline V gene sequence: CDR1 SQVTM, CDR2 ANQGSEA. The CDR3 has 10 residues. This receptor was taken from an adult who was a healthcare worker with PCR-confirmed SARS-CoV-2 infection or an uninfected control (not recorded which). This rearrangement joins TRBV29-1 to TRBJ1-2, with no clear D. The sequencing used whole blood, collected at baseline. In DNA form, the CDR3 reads TGCAGCGATAACAACTATGGCTACACCTTC. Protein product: CSDNNYGYTF.